A single sample gave rise to the 20 T cell receptor beta chains below, sequenced in a study of T-cell memory formation after mild COVID-19. MiXCR, run by TCRdb on the 5' RACE reads, gives a single entry per CDR3 protein. This table has 380,000 or so distinct CDR3 sequences, roughly 13% appearing once. Specimen: PBMCs or a T cell subset sorted from them (not recorded which). The receptors stem from a man between 18 and 35 years old who had mild COVID-19 (a few samples of this study predate the infection). Cell type and time point are not known.

There are a few counts of this clonotype. The rearrangement links TRBV12-2 to TRBJ1-5; whether TRBD1, the table's D call, matches the DNA was not checked. TRBV12-2 is annotated as a pseudogene. This CDR3 has 16 amino acids. CDR3 residues: CASRLVSGGMDQPQHF. As DNA, the CDR3 is TGTGCAAGTCGCCTCGTATCAGGGGGAATGGATCAGCCCCAGCATTTT.

The chain employs TRBV7-9 and TRBJ2-6; the D gene is possibly TRBD2 (5 bases). CDR1 SEHNR and CDR2 FQNEAQ come from the germline V gene (reference sequence). This CDR3 spans 15 amino acids. The V end lost 5 bases, the J end lost 4 bases, and 12 bases lay between the germline ends. The CDR3 reads CASSPGLVGANVLTF. For the CDR3, the DNA is TGTGCCAGCAGCCCAGGACTGGTAGGGGCCAACGTCCTGACTTTC.

The CDR3 region is CASSSPGLAMNEQFF. The CDR3 DNA sequence: TGTGCCAGCAGCTCCCCGGGACTAGCAATGAATGAGCAGTTCTTC. The chain has TRBV7-9 and TRBJ2-1; 9 bases line up with TRBD2. Germline trimming cut 4 bases from V and 7 bases from J; bases unmatched to any gene: 8. In germline, CDR1 is SEHNR, CDR2 FQNEAQ (reference sequence). The CDR3 is 15 residues long.

The chain combines TRBV18 with TRBJ1-1; the D is unclear. The CDR3 contains 14 residues. Per germline, CDR1 KGHSH and CDR2 LQKENI. V lost 1 base, J lost 1 base, and 7 bases lay in between. CDR3 sequence (DNA): TGTGCCAGCTCACCACGCCCCGAGAACACTGAAGCTTTCTTT. It translates to CASSPRPENTEAFF.

Many counts were recorded for this clonotype. The chain uses TRBV11-2 and TRBJ2-1; TRBD2 matches at 13 bases. The CDR3 runs to 15 residues. Germline values: CDR1 SGHAT, CDR2 FQNNGV. Germline trimming cut 4 bases from V and 4 bases from J; bases unmatched to any gene: 1. The CDR3 nucleotides are TGTGCCAGCAGCTCGGGACTAGCGGGATACAATGAGCAGTTCTTC. Its protein product is CASSSGLAGYNEQFF.

This clonotype was detected only a few times. The chain links TRBV27 to TRBJ2-3; 9 bases are a match to TRBD2. Germline trimming cut 3 bases from V and 0 bases from J; bases unmatched to any gene: 4. This CDR3 contains 16 residues. The germline gives CDR1 MNHEY, CDR2 SMNVEV (reference sequence). The chain's CDR3 is CASSFNLAGSTDTQYF. CDR3 in DNA: TGTGCCAGCAGTTTCAATCTAGCGGGGAGCACAGATACGCAGTATTTT.

This clonotype appeared many times. V gene TRBV4-3 combines with J gene TRBJ2-3; 13 positions match TRBD2. The CDR3 totals 15 residues. V was pared by 2 bases and J by 4 bases, with 0 bases of the junction left unmatched. Germline CDR1 reads LGHNA; CDR2 reads YSLEER. The CDR3 nucleotides are TGCGCCAGCAGCCAAACTAGCGGGGGGGCAGATACGCAGTATTTT. Translated, it gives CASSQTSGGADTQYF.

This clonotype was observed at least ten times. V and J are TRBV20-1 and TRBJ2-7; D possibly matches TRBD1 or TRBD2 (5 bases each). Trimming pared 3 bases from V and 4 bases from J, leaving 10 bases between. The germline CDR1 and CDR2 sequences are DFQATT and SNEGSKA (reference sequence). This CDR3 is 12 amino acids long. CDR3 amino acids: CSASVREYEQYV. In DNA, the CDR3 is TGCAGTGCTAGTGTCAGGGAGTACGAGCAGTACGTC.

This clonotype was observed a handful of times. The chain uses TRBV13 and TRBJ2-3; 9 bases align to TRBD2. V was pared by 4 bases and J by 2 bases, with 7 bases of the junction left unmatched. The CDR3 has 16 amino acids. Looked up from germline, CDR1 is PRHDT and CDR2 is FYEKMQ (reference sequence). The chain's CDR3 is CASSSWLAGFTDTQYF. The CDR3 DNA reads as TGTGCCAGCAGCTCCTGGCTAGCGGGGTTCACAGATACGCAGTATTTT. The full variable domain, rest sourced from reference TRBV13 and TRBJ2-3, is AAGVIQSPRHLIKEKRETATLKCYPIPRHDTVYWYQQGPGQDPQFLISFYEKMQSDKGSIPDRFSAQQFSDYHSELNMSSLELGDSALYFCASSSWLAGFTDTQYFGPGTRLTVL.

This chain uses TRBV12-5 with TRBJ1-2; D unresolved. The germline V gene has CDR1 LGHNT and CDR2 FRNRAP. Deletions cut 8 bases from V and 3 bases from J, with 16 bases between. CDR3 length equals 14 residues. The CDR3 DNA follows: TGTGCTAGTCAAAAAGTCCCGAGGGACTATGGCTACACCTTC. It encodes CASQKVPRDYGYTF. Full variable domain (missing parts from reference TRBV12-5 and TRBJ1-2): DARVTQTPRHKVTEMGQEVTMRCQPILGHNTVFWYRQTMMQGLELLAYFRNRAPLDDSGMPKDRFSAEMPDATLATLKIQPSEPRDSAVYFCASQKVPRDYGYTFGSGTRLTVV.

Only a few counts were recorded for this clonotype. The chain uses TRBV2 and TRBJ2-5; a possible D gene is TRBD2 (6 bases). CDR1 and CDR2 from the germline V gene are SNHLY and FYNNEI. This CDR3 comprises 13 residues. V was cut by 8 bases and J by 5 bases, with 15 bases left in between. The CDR3 DNA follows: TGTGCCAGCGGGACCCCGGGAGCCGAGACCCAGTACTTC. This gives the protein CASGTPGAETQYF.

This clonotype was counted ten times or more. The V call is TRBV5-1, the J call TRBJ1-1; the D gene is possibly TRBD1 (5 bases). CDR3 length equals 13 residues. The germline V and J ends were trimmed by 0 bases and 6 bases, with 9 bases remaining between them. Germline CDR1 and CDR2: SGHRS and YFSETQ. Here the CDR3 DNA reads TGCGCCAGCAGCTTGGATCCGACAGCTGAAGCTTTCTTT. It encodes CASSLDPTAEAFF.

V and J are TRBV28 and TRBJ2-5; 9 bases are shared with TRBD1. CDR1 MDHEN and CDR2 SYDVKM come from the germline V gene. The trim removed 3 bases at V and 5 bases at J, leaving 7 bases unmatched. The CDR3 spans 15 residues. The CDR3 DNA is TGTGCCAGCAGTTTCCCGGACAGGGGAGCGGAGACCCAGTACTTC. This codes for CASSFPDRGAETQYF. Based on the CDR3 plus reference TRBV28 and TRBJ2-5, the full variable domain is DVKVTQSSRYLVKRTGEKVFLECVQDMDHENMFWYRQDPGLGLRLIYFSYDVKMKEKGDIPEGYSVSREKKERFSLILESASTNQTSMYLCASSFPDRGAETQYFGPGTRLLVL.

This clonotype appeared many times. J is TRBJ2-7 and V is TRBV6-6; D is perhaps TRBD2 (6 bases). The CDR3 spans 16 residues. V lost 2 bases and J lost 0, with 14 bases in between. Germline V CDR1 and CDR2: MNHNY, SVGAGI (reference sequence). In DNA, the CDR3 is TGTGCCAGCAGTTACCTAAGGCGGGGCAGCTCCTACGAGCAGTACTTC. It encodes CASSYLRRGSSYEQYF.

This clonotype turned up a few times. This chain links TRBV10-3 with TRBJ2-2; no firm D call. This CDR3 comprises 13 residues. Trimming removed 0 bases at V and 6 bases at J, with 5 bases between. CDR1 ENHRY and CDR2 SYGVKD come from the germline V gene. The CDR3 loop is CAISESTPGELFF. The CDR3 DNA follows: TGTGCCATCAGTGAGTCTACTCCCGGGGAGCTGTTTTTT.

This clonotype was seen only a few times. The chain recombines TRBV6-6 with TRBJ1-6, with a tentative D call TRBD1 (5 bases). Per the germline V gene, CDR1 is MNHNY and CDR2 is SVGAGI (reference sequence). This CDR3 spans 17 amino acids. Trimming took 2 bases from V and 2 from J, leaving 13 bases between them. In DNA form, the CDR3 reads TGTGCCAGCAGTTACGGGGAGGGACGCGCCTATAATTCACCCCTCCACTTT. Translation: CASSYGEGRAYNSPLHF.

This clonotype was seen a few times. V gene TRBV3-1 combines with J gene TRBJ2-7, with D unresolved. Trimming cost V 4 bases and J 3 bases, with 13 bases left between them. Per the germline V gene, CDR1 is LGHDT and CDR2 is YNNKEL (reference sequence). The CDR3 loop spans 14 amino acids. The CDR3 nucleotides are TGTGCCAGCAGCCCTGGTTTCCCAGACTACGAGCAGTACTTC. It specifies CASSPGFPDYEQYF.

There are a few counts of this clonotype. The chain links TRBV20-1 to TRBJ2-7; TRBD2 aligns across 13 bases. The ends lost 1 base at V and 2 bases at J; junction bases unmatched: 2. Germline V lookup: CDR1 DFQATT, CDR2 SNEGSKA (reference sequence). This CDR3 spans 15 amino acids. CDR3 sequence: CSARGTSGGPYEQYF. CDR3 coding DNA: TGCAGTGCTAGAGGGACTAGCGGGGGCCCCTACGAGCAGTACTTC.

The table lists this clonotype with a few counts. This sequence joins TRBV10-3 and TRBJ1-2; tentatively, D is TRBD1 (5 bases). With 7 bases removed from V and 8 bases from J, the gap between germline ends came to 11 bases. The CDR3 covers 11 residues. Germline V gene sequence: CDR1 ENHRY, CDR2 SYGVKD. CDR3 in DNA: TGTGCCATCAAGCGTGGGGGAGGCTACACCTTC. Residues: CAIKRGGGYTF.

The chain has TRBV18 and TRBJ1-2; 7 bases are a match to TRBD1. The CDR3 contains 18 residues. The germline gives CDR1 KGHSH, CDR2 LQKENI. V gave up 3 bases and J gave up 2 bases; unmatched junction bases: 15. CDR3 sequence: CASSPRGPSVPDNYGYTF. For the CDR3, the DNA is TGTGCCAGCTCACCGAGGGGGCCGTCAGTCCCAGACAACTATGGCTACACCTTC.